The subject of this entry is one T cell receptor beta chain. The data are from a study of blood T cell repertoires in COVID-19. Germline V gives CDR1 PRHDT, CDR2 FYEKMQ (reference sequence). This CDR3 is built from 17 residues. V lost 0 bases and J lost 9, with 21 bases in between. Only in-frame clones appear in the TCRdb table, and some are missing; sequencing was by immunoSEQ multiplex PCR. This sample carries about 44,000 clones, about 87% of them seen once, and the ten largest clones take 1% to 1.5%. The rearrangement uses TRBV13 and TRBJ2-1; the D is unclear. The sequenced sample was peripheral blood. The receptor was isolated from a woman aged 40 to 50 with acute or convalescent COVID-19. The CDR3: CASSLGPADLMETEQFF. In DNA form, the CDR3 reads TGTGCCAGCAGCTTAGGTCCGGCGGATTTGATGGAAACTGAGCAGTTCTTC. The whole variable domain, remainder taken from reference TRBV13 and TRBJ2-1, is AAGVIQSPRHLIKEKRETATLKCYPIPRHDTVYWYQQGPGQDPQFLISFYEKMQSDKGSIPDRFSAQQFSDYHSELNMSSLELGDSALYFCASSLGPADLMETEQFFGPGTRLTVL.